Following are 6 T cell receptor beta chains from one sample sequenced in a study of patients and donors after allogeneic stem cell transplantation. Using its own MiXCR run on the RT-PCR reads, TCRdb lists one record per CDR3 protein. The table shows nearly 20,000 distinct CDR3 sequences, with 4.5% to 6% occurring only once. Sequencing was performed on blood, either unsorted or a sorted T cell fraction (not recorded which). These TCRs come from a human donor who was either an allogeneic HSCT recipient or a stem cell or donor lymphocyte infusion donor (not recorded which). It is not recorded whose cells these are; they may come from a transplant donor.

This clonotype has ten or more counts. The genes are TRBV4-1 and TRBJ2-3, with 9 bases aligning to TRBD2. Germline V gene sequence: CDR1 MGHRA, CDR2 YSYEKL. The CDR3 has 17 residues. V was clipped by 1 base and J by 3 bases; unmatched bases: 8. The CDR3 nucleotides read TGCGCCAGCAGCCAAGGGGGTGCGGGAGGGGGTACAGATACGCAGTATTTT. Its translation is CASSQGGAGGGTDTQYF.

This clonotype showed up many times. The rearrangement links TRBV7-9 to TRBJ2-3; D is perhaps TRBD1 or TRBD2 (5 bases each). Trimming removed 2 bases from V and 7 bases from J, with 10 bases in between. The CDR3 covers 13 residues. The germline gives CDR1 SEHNR, CDR2 FQNEAQ (reference sequence). CDR3 sequence: CASSLIGANTQYF. CDR3 sequence (DNA): TGTGCCAGCAGCTTAATCGGGGCCAATACGCAGTATTTT.

This clonotype showed up many times. CDR3 sequence: CASSLAAWFDGELFF. DNA of the CDR3: TGTGCCAGCAGCTTAGCAGCCTGGTTTGACGGGGAGCTGTTTTTT. The chain recombines TRBV11-1 with TRBJ2-2; no clear D. The germline CDR1 and CDR2 sequences are SGHAT and FQDESV (reference sequence). This CDR3 comprises 15 residues. Trimming took off 0 bases at V and 7 bases at J, with 12 bases between the two ends. Variable domain in full (rest from reference TRBV11-1 and TRBJ2-2): EAEVAQSPRYKITEKSQAVAFWCDPISGHATLYWYRQILGQGPELLVQFQDESVVDDSQLPKDRFSAERLKGVDSTLKIQPAELGDSAMYLCASSLAAWFDGELFFGEGSRLTVL.

This clonotype was observed a few times. The chain couples TRBV3-1 to TRBJ2-2, with TRBD2 identical over 7 bases. J was trimmed by 4 bases and V by 1 base; bases with no gene match: 6. The CDR3 is 16 amino acids. Germline values: CDR1 LGHDT, CDR2 YNNKEL (reference sequence). CDR3 sequence: CASSQGPGGSTGELFF. DNA of the CDR3: TGTGCCAGCAGCCAAGGACCGGGGGGAAGCACCGGGGAGCTGTTTTTT.

The chain couples TRBV28 to TRBJ1-3, with TRBD1 identical over 9 bases. V lost 2 bases and J lost 8; bases outside the gene matches: 4. The V gene's germline CDR1 is MDHEN and CDR2 SYDVKM. The CDR3 loop spans 14 amino acids. The CDR3 nucleotides are TGTGCCAGCAGTTTAACAGGGGGCACGGACACCATATATTTT. Residues: CASSLTGGTDTIYF.

This clonotype was seen ten or more times. The CDR3 spells CATSDLARGRGLFF. CDR3 in DNA: TGTGCCACCAGTGATTTGGCACGCGGGAGAGGTCTGTTCTTC. The V call is TRBV24-1, the J call TRBJ2-1, with TRBD2 matching over 7 bases. This CDR3 has 14 amino acids. With 0 bases clipped from V and 15 bases from J, the junction kept 10 bases outside the gene matches. Germline V gives CDR1 KGHDR, CDR2 SFDVKD.